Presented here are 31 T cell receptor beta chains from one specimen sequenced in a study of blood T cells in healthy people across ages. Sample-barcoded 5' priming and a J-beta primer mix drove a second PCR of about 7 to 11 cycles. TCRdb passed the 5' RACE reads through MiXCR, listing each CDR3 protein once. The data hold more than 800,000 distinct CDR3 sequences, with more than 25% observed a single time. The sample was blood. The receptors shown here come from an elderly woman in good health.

CDR3 bases: TGTGCCAGTATGGGTGACACTGAAGCTTTCTTT. It yields the protein CASMGDTEAFF. This chain connects TRBV19 to TRBJ1-1; D call uncertain. Per germline, CDR1 LNHDA and CDR2 SQIVND (reference sequence). V lost 7 bases, J lost 3 bases, and 6 bases lay in between. This CDR3 has 11 residues. Full variable domain (missing parts from reference TRBV19 and TRBJ1-1): DGGITQSPKYLFRKEGQNVTLSCEQNLNHDAMYWYRQDPGQGLRLIYYSQIVNDFQKGDIAEGYSVSREKKESFPLTVTSAQKNPTAFYLCASMGDTEAFFGQGTRLTVV.

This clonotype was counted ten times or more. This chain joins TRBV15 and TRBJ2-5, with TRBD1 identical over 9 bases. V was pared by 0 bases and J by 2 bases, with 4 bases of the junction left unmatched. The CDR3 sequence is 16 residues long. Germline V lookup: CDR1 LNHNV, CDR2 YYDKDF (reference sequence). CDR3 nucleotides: TGTGCCACCAGCAGAGAGTTAGACAGGGGGCAAGAGACCCAGTACTTC. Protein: CATSRELDRGQETQYF.

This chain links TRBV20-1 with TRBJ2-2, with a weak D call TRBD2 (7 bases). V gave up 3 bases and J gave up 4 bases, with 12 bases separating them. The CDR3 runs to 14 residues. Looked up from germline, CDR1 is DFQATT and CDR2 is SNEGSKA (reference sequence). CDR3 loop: CSASRGAITGELFF. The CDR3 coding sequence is TGCAGTGCTAGTCGGGGGGCTATCACCGGGGAGCTGTTTTTT.

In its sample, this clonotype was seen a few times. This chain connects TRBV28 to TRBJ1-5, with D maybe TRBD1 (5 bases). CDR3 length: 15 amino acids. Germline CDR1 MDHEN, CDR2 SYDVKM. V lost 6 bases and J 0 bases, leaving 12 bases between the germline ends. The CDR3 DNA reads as TGTGCCAGCAGCCCGCCGAGGGGTAGCAATCAGCCCCAGCATTTT. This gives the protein CASSPPRGSNQPQHF.

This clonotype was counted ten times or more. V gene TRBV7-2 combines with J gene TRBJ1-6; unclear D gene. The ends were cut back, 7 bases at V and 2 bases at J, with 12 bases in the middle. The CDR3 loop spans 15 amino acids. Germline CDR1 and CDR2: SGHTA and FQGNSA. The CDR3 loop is CASTPHGPYNSPLHF. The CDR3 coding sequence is TGTGCCAGCACCCCTCACGGACCCTATAATTCACCCCTCCACTTT.

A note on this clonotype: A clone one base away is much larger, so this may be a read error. This chain's CDR3 is CASAGRSAKNVQYF. The CDR3 DNA sequence: TGCGCCAGCGCGGGGAGGAGTGCCAAAAACGTTCAGTACTTC. This chain joins TRBV10-1 and TRBJ2-7; D perhaps matches TRBD2 (6 bases). Germline assignment: CDR1 WNHNN and CDR2 SYGVQD (reference sequence). The V end was cut by 8 bases, the J end by 10 bases, with 24 bases between. The CDR3 has 14 amino acids.

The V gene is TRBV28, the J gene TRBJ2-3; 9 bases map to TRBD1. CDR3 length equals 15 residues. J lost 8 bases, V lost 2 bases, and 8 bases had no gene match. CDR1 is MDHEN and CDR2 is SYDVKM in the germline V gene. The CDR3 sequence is CASSLPGTGRGTQYF. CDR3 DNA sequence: TGTGCCAGCAGTTTACCCGGGACAGGGAGGGGTACGCAGTATTTT.

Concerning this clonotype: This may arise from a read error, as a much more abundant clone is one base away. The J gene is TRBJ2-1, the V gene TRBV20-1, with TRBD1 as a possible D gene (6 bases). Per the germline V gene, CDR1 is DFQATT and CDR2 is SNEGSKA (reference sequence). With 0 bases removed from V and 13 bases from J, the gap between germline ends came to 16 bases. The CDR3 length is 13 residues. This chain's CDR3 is CSAREGATETQFF. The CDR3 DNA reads TGCAGTGCTAGAGAGGGGGCCACAGAGACCCAGTTCTTC.

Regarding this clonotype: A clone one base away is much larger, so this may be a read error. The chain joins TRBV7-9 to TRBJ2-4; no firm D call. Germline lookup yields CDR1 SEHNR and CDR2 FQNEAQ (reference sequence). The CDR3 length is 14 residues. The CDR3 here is CASRGLEAKNMQYF. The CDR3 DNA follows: TGTGCCAGTCGCGGCCTAGAGGCCAAAAACATGCAGTACTTC.

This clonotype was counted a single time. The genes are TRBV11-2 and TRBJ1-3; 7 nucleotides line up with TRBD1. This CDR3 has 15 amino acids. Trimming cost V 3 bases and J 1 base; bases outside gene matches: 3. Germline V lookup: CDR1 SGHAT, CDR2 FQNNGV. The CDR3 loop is CASSFRGLSGNTIYF. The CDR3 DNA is TGTGCCAGCAGCTTCAGGGGGTTATCTGGAAACACCATATATTTT.

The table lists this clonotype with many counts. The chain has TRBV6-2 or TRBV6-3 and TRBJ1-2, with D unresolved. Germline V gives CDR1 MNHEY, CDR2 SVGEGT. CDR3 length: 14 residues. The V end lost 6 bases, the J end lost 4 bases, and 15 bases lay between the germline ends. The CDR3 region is CASREKQRFYGYTF. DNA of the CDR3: TGTGCCAGCAGAGAAAAGCAACGGTTCTATGGCTACACCTTC.

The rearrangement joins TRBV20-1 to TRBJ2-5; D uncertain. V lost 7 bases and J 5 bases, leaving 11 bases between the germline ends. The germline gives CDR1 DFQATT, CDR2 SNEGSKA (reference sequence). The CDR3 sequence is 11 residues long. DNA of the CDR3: TGCAGTGTTCGGAACGCGGAGACCCAGTACTTC. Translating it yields CSVRNAETQYF.

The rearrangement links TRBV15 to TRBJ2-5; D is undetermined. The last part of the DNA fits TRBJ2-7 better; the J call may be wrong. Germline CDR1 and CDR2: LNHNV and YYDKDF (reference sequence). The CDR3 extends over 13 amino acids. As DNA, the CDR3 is TGTGCCACCAGCAGAGGAGCAGACTACGAGCAGTACTTC. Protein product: CATSRGADYEQYF.

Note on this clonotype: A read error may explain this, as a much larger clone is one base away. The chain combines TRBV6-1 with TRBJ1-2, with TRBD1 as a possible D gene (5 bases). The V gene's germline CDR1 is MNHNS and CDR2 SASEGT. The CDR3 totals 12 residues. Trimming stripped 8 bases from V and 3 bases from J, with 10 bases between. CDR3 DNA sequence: TGTGCCAGCCGGGGGACTTACTATGGCTACACCTTC. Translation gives CASRGTYYGYTF.

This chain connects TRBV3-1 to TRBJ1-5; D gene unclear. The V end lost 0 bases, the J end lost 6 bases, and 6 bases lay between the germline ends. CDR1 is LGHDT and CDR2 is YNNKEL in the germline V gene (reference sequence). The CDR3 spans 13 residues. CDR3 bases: TGTGCCAGCAGCCAAGATGGCTTTCAGCCCCAGCATTTT. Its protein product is CASSQDGFQPQHF.

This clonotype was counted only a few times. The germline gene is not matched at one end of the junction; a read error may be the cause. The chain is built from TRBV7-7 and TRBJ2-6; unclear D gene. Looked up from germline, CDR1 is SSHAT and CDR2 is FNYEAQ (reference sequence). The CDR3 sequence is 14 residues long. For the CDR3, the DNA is TGTGCTAGCAGCTTAGTCTCTGGGGTCAACGTCCTGACTTTC. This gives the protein CASSLVSGVNVLTF. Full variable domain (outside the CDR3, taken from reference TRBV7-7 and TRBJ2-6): GAGVSQSPRYKVTKRGQDVTLRCDPISSHATLYWYQQALGQGPEFLTYFNYEAQPDKSGLPSDRFSAERPEGSISTLTIQRTEQRDSAMYRCASSLVSGVNVLTFGAGSRLTVL.

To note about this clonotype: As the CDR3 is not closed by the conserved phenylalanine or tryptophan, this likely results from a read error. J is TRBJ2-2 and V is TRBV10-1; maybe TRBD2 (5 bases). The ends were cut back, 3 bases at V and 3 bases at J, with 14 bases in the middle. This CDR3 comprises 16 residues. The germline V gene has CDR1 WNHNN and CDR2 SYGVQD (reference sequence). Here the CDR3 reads CASSESVLEDTGELFL. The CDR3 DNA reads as TGCGCCAGCAGTGAATCTGTTTTGGAGGACACCGGGGAGCTGTTTTTG.

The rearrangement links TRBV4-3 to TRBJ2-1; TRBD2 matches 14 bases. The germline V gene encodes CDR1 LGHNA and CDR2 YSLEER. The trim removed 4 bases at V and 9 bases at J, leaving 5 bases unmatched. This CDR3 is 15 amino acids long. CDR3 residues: CASSPETSGRGEQFF. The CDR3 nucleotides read TGCGCCAGCAGCCCGGAGACTAGCGGGAGGGGTGAGCAGTTCTTC.

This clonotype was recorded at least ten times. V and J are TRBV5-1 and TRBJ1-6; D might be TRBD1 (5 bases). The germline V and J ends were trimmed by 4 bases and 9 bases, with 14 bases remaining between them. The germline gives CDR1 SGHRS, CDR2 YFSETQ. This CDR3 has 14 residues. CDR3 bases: TGCGCCAGCAGCCTTGGACAAGACAGTTCACCCCTCCACTTT. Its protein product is CASSLGQDSSPLHF.

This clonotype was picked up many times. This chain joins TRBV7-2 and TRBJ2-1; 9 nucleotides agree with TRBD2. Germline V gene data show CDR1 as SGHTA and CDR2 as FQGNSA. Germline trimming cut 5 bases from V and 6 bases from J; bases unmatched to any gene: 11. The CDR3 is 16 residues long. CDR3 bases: TGTGCCAGCAGCCGGGAGAGCGGGGGGCCGCGCAATGAGCAGTTCTTC. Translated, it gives CASSRESGGPRNEQFF. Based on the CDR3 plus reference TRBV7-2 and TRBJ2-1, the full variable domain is GAGVSQSPSNKVTEKGKDVELRCDPISGHTALYWYRQSLGQGLEFLIYFQGNSAPDKSGLPSDRFSAERTGGSVSTLTIQRTQQEDSAVYLCASSRESGGPRNEQFFGPGTRLTVL.

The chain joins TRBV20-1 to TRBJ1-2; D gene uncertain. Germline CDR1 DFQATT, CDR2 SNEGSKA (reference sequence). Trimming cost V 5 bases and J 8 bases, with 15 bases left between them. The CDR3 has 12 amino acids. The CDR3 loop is CSALLILGGYTF. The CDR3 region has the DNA TGCAGTGCTCTGCTGATTTTAGGCGGCTACACCTTC.

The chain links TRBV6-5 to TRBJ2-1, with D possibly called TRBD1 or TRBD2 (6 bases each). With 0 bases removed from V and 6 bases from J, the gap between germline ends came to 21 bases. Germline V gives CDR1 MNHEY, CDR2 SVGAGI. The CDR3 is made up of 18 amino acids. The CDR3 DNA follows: TGTGCCAGCAGTTACTCGAGATCCCCGGGGGCTCCCTTCAATGAGCAGTTCTTC. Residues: CASSYSRSPGAPFNEQFF.

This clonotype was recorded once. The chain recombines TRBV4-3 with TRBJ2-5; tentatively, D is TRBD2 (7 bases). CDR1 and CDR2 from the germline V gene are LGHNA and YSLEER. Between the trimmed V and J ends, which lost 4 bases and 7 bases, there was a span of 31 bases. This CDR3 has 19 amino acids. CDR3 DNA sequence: TGCGCCAGCAGCCGCAATTGGGGGGGCGCTAGTCGCGGGGGTGGGACCCAGTACTTC. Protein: CASSRNWGGASRGGGTQYF.

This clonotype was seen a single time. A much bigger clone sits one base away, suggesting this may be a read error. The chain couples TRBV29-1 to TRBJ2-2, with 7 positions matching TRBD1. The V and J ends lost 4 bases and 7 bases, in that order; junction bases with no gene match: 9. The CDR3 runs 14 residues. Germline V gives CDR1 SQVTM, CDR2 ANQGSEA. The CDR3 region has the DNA TGCAGCGTTGGACACGCCGGACAGGTCGGGGAGCTGTTTTTT. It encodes CSVGHAGQVGELFF.

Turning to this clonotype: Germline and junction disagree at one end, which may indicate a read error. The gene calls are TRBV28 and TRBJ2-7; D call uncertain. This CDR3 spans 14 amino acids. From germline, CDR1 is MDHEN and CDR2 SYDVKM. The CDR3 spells CVSRPRPINYEQYF. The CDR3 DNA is TGTGTCAGCAGGCCTCGTCCGATCAACTACGAGCAGTACTTC.

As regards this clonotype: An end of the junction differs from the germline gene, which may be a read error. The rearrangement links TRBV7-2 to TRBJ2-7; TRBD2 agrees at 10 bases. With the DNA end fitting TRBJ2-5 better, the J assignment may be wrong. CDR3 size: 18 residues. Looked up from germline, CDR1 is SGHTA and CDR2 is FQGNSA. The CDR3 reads CAGSPRAASGGHRGTQYF. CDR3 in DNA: TGTGCCGGCAGCCCGAGGGCGGCTAGCGGGGGTCACAGGGGGACCCAGTACTTC.

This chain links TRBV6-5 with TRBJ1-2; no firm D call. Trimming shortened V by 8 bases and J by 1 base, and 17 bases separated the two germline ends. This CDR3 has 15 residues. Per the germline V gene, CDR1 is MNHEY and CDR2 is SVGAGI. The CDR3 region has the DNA TGTGCCAGCTCACGGCCGGGGAGAATTAACTATGGCTACACCTTC. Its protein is CASSRPGRINYGYTF.

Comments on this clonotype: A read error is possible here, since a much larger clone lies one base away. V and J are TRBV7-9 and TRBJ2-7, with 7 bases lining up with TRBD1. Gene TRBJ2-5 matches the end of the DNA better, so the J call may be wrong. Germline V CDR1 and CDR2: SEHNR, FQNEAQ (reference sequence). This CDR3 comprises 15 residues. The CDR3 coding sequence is TGTGTCAGCAGCTCCCAAGGACAGGTGCGGGAGACCCAGTACTTC. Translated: CVSSSQGQVRETQYF.

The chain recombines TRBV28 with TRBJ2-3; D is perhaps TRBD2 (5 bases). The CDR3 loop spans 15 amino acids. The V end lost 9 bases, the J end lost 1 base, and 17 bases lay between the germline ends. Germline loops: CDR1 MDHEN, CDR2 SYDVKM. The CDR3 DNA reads TGTGCCAGTGGCGCCTCGGACGGGGGCACAGATACGCAGTATTTT. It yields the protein CASGASDGGTDTQYF.

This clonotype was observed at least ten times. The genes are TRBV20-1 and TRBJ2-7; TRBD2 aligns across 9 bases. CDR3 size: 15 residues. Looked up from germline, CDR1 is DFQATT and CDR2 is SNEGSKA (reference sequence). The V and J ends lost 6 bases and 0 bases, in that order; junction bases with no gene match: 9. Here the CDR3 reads CSAIRLAGSSYEQYF. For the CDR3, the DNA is TGCAGTGCCATCCGGCTAGCGGGGAGCTCCTACGAGCAGTACTTC.

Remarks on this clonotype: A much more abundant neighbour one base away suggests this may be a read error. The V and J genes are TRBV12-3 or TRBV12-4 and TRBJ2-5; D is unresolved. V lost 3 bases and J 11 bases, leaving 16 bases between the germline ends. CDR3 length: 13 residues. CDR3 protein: CASSFHENNEQYF. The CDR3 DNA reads TGTGCCAGCAGTTTTCACGAGAACAATGAGCAGTACTTC.